These T cell receptor beta chains were read from a single sample in a study of T cell responses to AZD1222 COVID-19 vaccine. Profiling relied on immunoSEQ multiplex PCR, and the TCRdb table lists in-frame clones only, not all of them. The sample has 96,000 or so clones; roughly nine tenths are singletons. Source: peripheral blood, taken on day 0 of AZD1222 vaccination. The receptors shown here come from an adult in good health. Both conserved end residues are part of each CDR3. A D gene is named only where the DNA matches it firmly. The size field is filled for only some rows; it gives once, few, many or a size class.

D: TRBD1; size: NA; J: TRBJ1-5; V: TRBV5-8; CDR3: CASSLAGGLNQPQHF; DNA: TGTGCCAGCAGCTTGGCAGGGGGTTTGAATCAGCCCCAGCATTTT
D: TRBD1; size: NA; J: TRBJ2-7; V: TRBV10-3; CDR3: CAISRTGGDEQYF; DNA: TGTGCCATCAGTCGGACAGGGGGCGACGAGCAGTACTTC
D: NA; size: NA; J: TRBJ1-5; V: TRBV9; CDR3: CASSVGESNQPQHF; DNA: TGTGCCAGCAGCGTCGGCGAGAGCAATCAGCCCCAGCATTTT
D: TRBD1; size: NA; J: TRBJ2-3; V: TRBV5-1; CDR3: CASSLGTVENTQYF; DNA: TGCGCCAGCAGCTTAGGGACAGTCGAAAATACGCAGTATTTT
D: NA; size: NA; J: TRBJ2-2; V: TRBV11-2; CDR3: CASSLSYNPNTGELFF; DNA: TGTGCCAGCAGCCTGAGCTACAACCCGAACACCGGGGAGCTGTTTTTT
D: NA; size: NA; J: TRBJ2-7; V: TRBV3-1/TRBV3-2; CDR3: CASSQGNGAGDIRTYEQYF; DNA: TGTGCCAGCAGCCAAGGTAATGGGGCAGGGGACATTCGGACCTACGAGCAGTACTTC
D: TRBD1; size: NA; J: TRBJ1-1; V: TRBV19; CDR3: CASSQRQGANTEAFF; DNA: TGTGCCAGTAGTCAACGACAGGGGGCAAACACTGAAGCTTTCTTT
D: NA; size: NA; J: TRBJ1-2; V: TRBV6-6; CDR3: CASSYTPAGRAYGYTF; DNA: TGTGCCAGCAGTTACACTCCCGCGGGCAGGGCCTATGGCTACACCTTC
D: NA; size: NA; J: TRBJ1-1; V: TRBV9; CDR3: CASSVDPSRPAEAFF; DNA: TGTGCCAGCAGCGTAGACCCGTCCCGACCCGCTGAAGCTTTCTTT
D: NA; size: NA; J: TRBJ1-2; V: TRBV18; CDR3: CASSPPGPGAKGGYTF; DNA: TGTGCCAGCTCACCCCCGGGGCCTGGAGCAAAGGGTGGCTACACCTTC
D: NA; size: NA; J: TRBJ1-1; V: TRBV28; CDR3: CASSRGAVEAFF; DNA: TGTGCCAGCAGCCGCGGGGCAGTTGAAGCTTTCTTT
D: TRBD1; size: once; J: TRBJ1-2; V: TRBV28; CDR3: CASGGQGVANYGYTF; DNA: TGTGCCAGCGGAGGACAGGGCGTCGCAAACTATGGCTACACCTTC
D: NA; size: NA; J: TRBJ2-3; V: TRBV2; CDR3: CASNGVGTDTQYF; DNA: TGTGCCAGCAACGGGGTCGGCACAGATACGCAGTATTTT
D: TRBD1; size: NA; J: TRBJ2-1; V: TRBV5-1; CDR3: CASSSWEISGTDNEQFF; DNA: TGCGCCAGCAGCTCATGGGAAATCTCCGGGACAGACAATGAGCAGTTCTTC
D: TRBD1; size: NA; J: TRBJ2-1; V: TRBV18; CDR3: CASSLGQGSSYNEQFF; DNA: TGTGCCAGCTCACTAGGACAGGGGAGCTCCTACAATGAGCAGTTCTTC
D: TRBD1; size: NA; J: TRBJ1-1; V: TRBV5-8; CDR3: CASSLVDRDGAFF; DNA: TGTGCCAGCAGCTTGGTTGACAGGGATGGAGCTTTCTTT
D: TRBD1; size: NA; J: TRBJ1-5; V: TRBV2; CDR3: CASRYSGGAQHF; DNA: TGTGCCAGCAGATATTCAGGGGGGGCCCAGCATTTT
D: NA; size: NA; J: TRBJ1-2; V: TRBV4-3; CDR3: CASSQDAGFGYTF; DNA: TGCGCCAGCAGCCAAGATGCAGGCTTCGGCTACACCTTC
D: NA; size: few; J: TRBJ2-3; V: TRBV6-4; CDR3: CASSDGAFRKDTQYF; DNA: TGTGCCAGCAGTGATGGGGCTTTTCGGAAAGATACGCAGTATTTT
D: TRBD1; size: NA; J: TRBJ2-1; V: TRBV24-1; CDR3: CATSDGQVQSEQFF; DNA: TGTGCCACCAGTGATGGACAGGTACAAAGTGAGCAGTTCTTC
D: TRBD1; size: NA; J: TRBJ1-3; V: TRBV7-6; CDR3: CASSRQMGQGNTIYF; DNA: TGTGCCAGCAGCCGTCAAATGGGACAGGGAAACACCATATATTTT
D: NA; size: NA; J: TRBJ2-5; V: TRBV19; CDR3: CASSSRILGGQYF; DNA: TGTGCCAGTAGTTCTCGGATCCTGGGGGGCCAGTACTTC